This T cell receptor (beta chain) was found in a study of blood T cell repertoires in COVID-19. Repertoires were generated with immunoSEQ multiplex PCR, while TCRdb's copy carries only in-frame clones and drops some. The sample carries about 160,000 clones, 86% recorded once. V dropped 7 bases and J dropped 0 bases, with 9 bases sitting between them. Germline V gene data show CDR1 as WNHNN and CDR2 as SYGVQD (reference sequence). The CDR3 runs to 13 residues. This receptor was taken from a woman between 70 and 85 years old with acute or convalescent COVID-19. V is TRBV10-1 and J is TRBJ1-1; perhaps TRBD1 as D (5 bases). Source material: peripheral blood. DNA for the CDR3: TGCGCCAGCATGGAGGGGCTGAACACTGAAGCTTTCTTT. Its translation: CASMEGLNTEAFF.